This T cell receptor (beta chain) derives from a study of blood T cell repertoires in COVID-19. Overall study: The study drew acute and convalescent COVID-19 samples from the United States, Italy and Spain. Sources were T cells, B-cell-depleted T cells, or PBMCs; the material itself was cDNA or gDNA.

Original analysis: Estimation of nucleated cell counts relied on the amplification of reference gene primers. The protocol was immunoSEQ multiplex PCR, while the TCRdb copy is restricted to in-frame clones and leaves out a portion. D and trimming were read from the DNA, whereas the V and J calls and clone size are those reported in that table. The sample has some 150,000 clones; about 89% are singletons. This CDR3 contains 17 residues. The ends were cut back, 2 bases at V and 7 bases at J, with 21 bases in the middle. CDR1 is KGHSH, CDR2 LQKENI, per germline. The sequenced material came from peripheral blood. This clonotype was obtained from a man between 65 and 85 years old with acute or convalescent COVID-19. The chain recombines TRBV18 with TRBJ1-3; possible D gene TRBD1, 6 bases. DNA for the CDR3: TGTGCCAGCTCACCAATGGGCGCCGGGACATATGCGAACACCATATATTTT. This encodes CASSPMGAGTYANTIYF.